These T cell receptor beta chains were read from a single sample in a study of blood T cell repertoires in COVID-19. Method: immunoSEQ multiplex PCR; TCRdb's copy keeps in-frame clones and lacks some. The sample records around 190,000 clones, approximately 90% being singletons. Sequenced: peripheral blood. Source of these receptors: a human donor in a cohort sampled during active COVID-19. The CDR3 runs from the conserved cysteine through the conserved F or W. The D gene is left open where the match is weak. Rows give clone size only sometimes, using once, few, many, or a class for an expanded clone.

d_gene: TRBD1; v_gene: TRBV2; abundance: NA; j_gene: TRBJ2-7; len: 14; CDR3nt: TGTGCCAGCAGGGCTAGACAGGGGCCTGACGAGCAGTACTTC; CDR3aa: CASRARQGPDEQYF
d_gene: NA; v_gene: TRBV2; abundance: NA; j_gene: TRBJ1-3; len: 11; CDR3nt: TGTGCCAGCAAGCTGGTGGACACCATATATTTT; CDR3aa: CASKLVDTIYF
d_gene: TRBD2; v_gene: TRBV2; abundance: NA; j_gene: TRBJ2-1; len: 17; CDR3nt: TGTGCCAGCGAAAGTGGTTGGGAGGGAGTTTTTCACAATGAGCAGTTCTTC; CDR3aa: CASESGWEGVFHNEQFF
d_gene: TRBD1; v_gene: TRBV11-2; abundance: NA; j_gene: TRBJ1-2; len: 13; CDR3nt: TGTGCCAGCAGCTCAAACAGGGGTGGTGGCTACACCTTC; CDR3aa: CASSSNRGGGYTF
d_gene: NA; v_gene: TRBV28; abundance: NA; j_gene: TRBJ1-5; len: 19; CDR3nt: TGTGCCAGCAGTCCCTCGGAAGTAACAGGATTCTATAGCAATCAGCCCCAGCATTTT; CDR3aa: CASSPSEVTGFYSNQPQHF
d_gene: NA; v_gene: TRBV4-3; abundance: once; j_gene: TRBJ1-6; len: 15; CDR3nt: TGCGCCAGCAGCCAAGATCGGGGAACTGGTTCACCCCTCCACTTT; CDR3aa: CASSQDRGTGSPLHF
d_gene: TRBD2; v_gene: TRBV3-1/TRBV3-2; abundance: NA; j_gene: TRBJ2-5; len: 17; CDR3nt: TGTGCCAGCAGGCGCACCCCCGGGACTAGGGCCAAAGAGACCCAGTACTTC; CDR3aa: CASRRTPGTRAKETQYF
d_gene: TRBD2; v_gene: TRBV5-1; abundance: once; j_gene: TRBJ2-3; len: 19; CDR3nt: TGCGCCAGCAGCTTGGTTAGTCAGCGGGGGGGCCAGAGGCCAGATACGCAGTATTTT; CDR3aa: CASSLVSQRGGQRPDTQYF
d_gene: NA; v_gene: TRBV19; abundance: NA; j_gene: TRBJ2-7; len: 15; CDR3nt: TGTGCCAGTAGTCCAACCCGACAGGTTACCTACGAGCAGTACTTC; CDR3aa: CASSPTRQVTYEQYF
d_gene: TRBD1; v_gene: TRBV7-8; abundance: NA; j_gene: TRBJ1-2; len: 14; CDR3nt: TGTGCCAGCAGCTTCCGGGACAGGGACTATGGCTACACCTTC; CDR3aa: CASSFRDRDYGYTF
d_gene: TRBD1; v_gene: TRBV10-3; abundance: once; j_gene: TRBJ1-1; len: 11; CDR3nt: TGTGCCATCAGGGACAGGGATGAAGCTTTCTTT; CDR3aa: CAIRDRDEAFF
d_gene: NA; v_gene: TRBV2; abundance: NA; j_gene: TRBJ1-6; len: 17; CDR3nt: TGTGCCAGCGGGGGGACGCAGGTTAGCTCCTATAATTCACCCCTCCACTTT; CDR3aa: CASGGTQVSSYNSPLHF
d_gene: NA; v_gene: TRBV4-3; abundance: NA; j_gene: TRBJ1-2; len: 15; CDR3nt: TGCGCCAGCAGCCAAGGGACAGACCCTTGGGGTGGCTACACCTTC; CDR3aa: CASSQGTDPWGGYTF
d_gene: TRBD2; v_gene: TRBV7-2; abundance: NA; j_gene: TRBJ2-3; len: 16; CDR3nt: TGTGCCAGCAGCCTTACGTCTAGCGGGTTCACAGATACGCAGTATTTT; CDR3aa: CASSLTSSGFTDTQYF
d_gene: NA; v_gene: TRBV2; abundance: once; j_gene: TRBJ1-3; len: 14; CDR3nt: TGTGCCTCCCTCGATGGAGGCCATGGAAACACCATATATTTT; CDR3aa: CASLDGGHGNTIYF
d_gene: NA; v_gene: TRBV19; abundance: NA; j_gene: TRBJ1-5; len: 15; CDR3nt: TGTGCCAGTAGCCTACAGGGTTCGGGCAATCAGCCCCAGCATTTT; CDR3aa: CASSLQGSGNQPQHF
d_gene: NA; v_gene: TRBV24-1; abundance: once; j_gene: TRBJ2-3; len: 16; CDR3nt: TGTGCCACCAGTTCCGCGGGTCGGGGGAGCACAGATACGCAGTATTTT; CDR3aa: CATSSAGRGSTDTQYF
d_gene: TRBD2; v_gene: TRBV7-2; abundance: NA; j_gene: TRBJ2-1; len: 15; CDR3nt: TGTGCCAGCAGCCCGGGACTAGCAGACAGAGATGAGCAGTTCTTC; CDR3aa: CASSPGLADRDEQFF
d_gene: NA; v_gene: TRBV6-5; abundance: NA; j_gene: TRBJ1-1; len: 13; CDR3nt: TGTGCCAGCAGTTACTCAGGTGGGCAGGAAGCTTTCTTT; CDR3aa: CASSYSGGQEAFF
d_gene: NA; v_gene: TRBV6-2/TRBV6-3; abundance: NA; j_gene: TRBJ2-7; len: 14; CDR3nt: TGTGCCAGCAGTTACTCTGCAGGTACCTACGAGCAGTACTTC; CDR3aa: CASSYSAGTYEQYF
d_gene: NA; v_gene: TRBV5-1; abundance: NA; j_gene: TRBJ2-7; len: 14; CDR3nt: TGCGCCAGCAGCAAGGACAGGGACTACTACGAGCAGTACTTC; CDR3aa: CASSKDRDYYEQYF
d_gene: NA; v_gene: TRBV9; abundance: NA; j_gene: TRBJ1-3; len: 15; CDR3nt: TGTGCCAGCAGCACCTCCGGACAGCCCTTGGACACCATATATTTT; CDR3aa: CASSTSGQPLDTIYF
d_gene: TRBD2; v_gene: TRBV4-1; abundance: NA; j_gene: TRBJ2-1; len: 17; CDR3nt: TGCGCCAGCAGCCAAGAAGAGCGACTAGCGGTCTACAATGAGCAGTTCTTC; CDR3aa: CASSQEERLAVYNEQFF
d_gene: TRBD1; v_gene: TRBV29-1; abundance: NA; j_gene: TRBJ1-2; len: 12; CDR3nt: TGCAGCGTCGACAGGGGTTCGGATGGCTACACCTTC; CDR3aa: CSVDRGSDGYTF
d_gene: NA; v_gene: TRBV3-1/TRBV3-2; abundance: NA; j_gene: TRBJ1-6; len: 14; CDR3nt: TGTGCCAGCAGCCACGGACAGAGGTATTCACCCCTCCACTTT; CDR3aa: CASSHGQRYSPLHF
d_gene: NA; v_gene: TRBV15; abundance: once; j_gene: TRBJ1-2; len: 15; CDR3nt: TGTGCCACCAGCAGGAGGCGAGACGGTAACTATGGCTACACCTTC; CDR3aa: CATSRRRDGNYGYTF
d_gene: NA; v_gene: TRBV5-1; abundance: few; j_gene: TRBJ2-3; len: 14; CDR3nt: TGCGCCAGCAGCTCAACGGTTCCCACAGATACGCAGTATTTT; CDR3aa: CASSSTVPTDTQYF
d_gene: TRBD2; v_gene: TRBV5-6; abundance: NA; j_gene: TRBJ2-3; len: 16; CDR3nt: TGTGCCAGCAGCCCGGGACTAGCGGGAGGGGCGGATACGCAGTATTTT; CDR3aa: CASSPGLAGGADTQYF
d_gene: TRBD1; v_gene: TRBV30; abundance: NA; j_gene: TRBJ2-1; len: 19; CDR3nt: TGTGCCTGGAGTCGAGCGACAGGGGCCGGACGTCGAGGGTTAGGTCTCCAGTTCTTC; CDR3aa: CAWSRATGAGRRGLGLQFF
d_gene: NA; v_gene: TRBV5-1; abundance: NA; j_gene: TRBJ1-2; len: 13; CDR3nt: TGCGCCAGCAGAATGGCGGGAATCTATGGCTACACCTTC; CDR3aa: CASRMAGIYGYTF
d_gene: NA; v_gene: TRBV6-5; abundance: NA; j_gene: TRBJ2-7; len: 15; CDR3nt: TGTGCCAGCAGTTACCGGGACTCCGCGGCTTACGAGCAGTACTTC; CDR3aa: CASSYRDSAAYEQYF
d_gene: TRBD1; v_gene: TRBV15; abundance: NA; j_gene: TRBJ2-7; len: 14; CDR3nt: TGTGCCACCAGCTACCGGGACAGGGGTTATGAGCAGTACTTC; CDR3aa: CATSYRDRGYEQYF
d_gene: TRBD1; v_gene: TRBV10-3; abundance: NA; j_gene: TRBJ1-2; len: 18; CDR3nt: TGTGCCATCAGTGCGGGGCTAACCGGGACAGGGGGGGACTATGGCTACACCTTC; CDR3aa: CAISAGLTGTGGDYGYTF
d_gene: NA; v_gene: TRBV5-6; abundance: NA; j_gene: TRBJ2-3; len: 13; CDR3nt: TGTGCCAGCAGCTTGCGCGGTACAGATACGCAGTATTTT; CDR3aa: CASSLRGTDTQYF
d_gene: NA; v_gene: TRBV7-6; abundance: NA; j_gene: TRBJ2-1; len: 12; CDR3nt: TGTGCCAGCAGCAAGAACGGGAATGAGCAGTTCTTC; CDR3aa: CASSKNGNEQFF
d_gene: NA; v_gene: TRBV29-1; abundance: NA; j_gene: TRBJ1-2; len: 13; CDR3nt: TGCAGCGTCGGACAGCGCCTTAACTATGGCTACACCTTC; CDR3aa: CSVGQRLNYGYTF
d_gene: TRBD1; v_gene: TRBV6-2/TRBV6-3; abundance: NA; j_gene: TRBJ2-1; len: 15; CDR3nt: TGTGCCAGCAGTTACACCGGGACAGGGTACAATGAGCAGTTCTTC; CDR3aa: CASSYTGTGYNEQFF
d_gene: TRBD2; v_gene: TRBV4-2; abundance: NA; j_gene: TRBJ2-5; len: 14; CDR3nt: TGTGCCAGCAGCCAAGCGAGCGGGAAAGAGACCCAGTACTTC; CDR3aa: CASSQASGKETQYF
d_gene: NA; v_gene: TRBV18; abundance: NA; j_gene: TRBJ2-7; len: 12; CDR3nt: TGTGCCAGCTCCCCCCCGGGGAACGAGCAGTACTTC; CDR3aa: CASSPPGNEQYF
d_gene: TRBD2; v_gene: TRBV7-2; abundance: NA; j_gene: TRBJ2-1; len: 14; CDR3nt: TGTGCCAGCACTGGGACTAGCGGCCCCAATGAGCAGTTCTTC; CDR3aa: CASTGTSGPNEQFF
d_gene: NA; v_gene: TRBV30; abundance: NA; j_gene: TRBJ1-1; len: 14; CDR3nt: TGTGCCTGGAGTGTATCTAGAGGGATGACTGAAGCTTTCTTT; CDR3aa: CAWSVSRGMTEAFF
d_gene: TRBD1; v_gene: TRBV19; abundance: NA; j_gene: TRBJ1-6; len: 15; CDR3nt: TGTGCCAGTAGGATCCGGGACAGGGTAAATTCACCCCTCCACTTT; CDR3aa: CASRIRDRVNSPLHF
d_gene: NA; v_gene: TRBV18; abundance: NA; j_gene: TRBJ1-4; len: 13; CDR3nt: TGTGCCAGCTCACCAGGCGGGTTTGAAAAACTGTTTTTT; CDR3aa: CASSPGGFEKLFF
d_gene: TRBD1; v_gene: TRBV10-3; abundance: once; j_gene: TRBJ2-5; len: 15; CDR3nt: TGTGCCATCAGCCCGGGACAGGGGGCGGGAGAGACCCAGTACTTC; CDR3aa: CAISPGQGAGETQYF
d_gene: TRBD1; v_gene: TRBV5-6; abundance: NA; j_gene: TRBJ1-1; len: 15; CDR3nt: TGTGCCAGCAGCTTTGGTCTGGGACAGGGGACTGAAGCTTTCTTT; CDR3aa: CASSFGLGQGTEAFF